This T cell receptor (beta chain) comes out of a study of early T cells in non-severe SARS-CoV-2 infection. Unique molecular identifiers (one per individual cDNA molecule) were attached. MiXCR, applied by TCRdb to the 5' RACE reads, yields one record per CDR3 protein. The sample records tens of thousands of distinct CDR3 sequences, roughly a tenth being singletons. V shed 5 bases, J shed 4 bases, and the junction held 6 bases outside the gene matches. The CDR3 covers 14 residues. Germline values: CDR1 SGHTA, CDR2 FQGNSA. This chain uses TRBV7-2 with TRBJ2-3, with 7 bases identical to TRBD2. The source is an adult who was a healthcare worker with PCR-confirmed SARS-CoV-2 infection or an uninfected control (not recorded which). The sequencing here drew on whole blood, taken at baseline. The CDR3 is CASSPGLVADTQYF. In DNA, the CDR3 is TGTGCCAGCAGCCCAGGACTAGTGGCAGATACGCAGTATTTT. The complete variable domain, with remaining parts taken from reference TRBV7-2 and TRBJ2-3, reads GAGVSQSPSNKVTEKGKDVELRCDPISGHTALYWYRQSLGQGLEFLIYFQGNSAPDKSGLPSDRFSAERTGGSVSTLTIQRTQQEDSAVYLCASSPGLVADTQYFGPGTRLTVL.